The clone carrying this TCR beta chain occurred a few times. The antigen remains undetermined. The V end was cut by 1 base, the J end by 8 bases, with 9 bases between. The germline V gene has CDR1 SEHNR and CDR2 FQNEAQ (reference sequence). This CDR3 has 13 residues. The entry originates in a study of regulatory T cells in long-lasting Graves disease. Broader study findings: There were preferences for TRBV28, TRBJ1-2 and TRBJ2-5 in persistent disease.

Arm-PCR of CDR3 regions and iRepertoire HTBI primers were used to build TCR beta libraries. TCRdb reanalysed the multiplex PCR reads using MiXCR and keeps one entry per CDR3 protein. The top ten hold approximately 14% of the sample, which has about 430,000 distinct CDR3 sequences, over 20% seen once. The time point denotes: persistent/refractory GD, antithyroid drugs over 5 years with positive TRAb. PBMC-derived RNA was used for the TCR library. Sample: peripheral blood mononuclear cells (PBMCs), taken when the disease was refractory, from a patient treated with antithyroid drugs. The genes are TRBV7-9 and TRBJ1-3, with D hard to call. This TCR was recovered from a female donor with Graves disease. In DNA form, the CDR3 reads TGTGCCAGCAGCTTAGAGTCCGGGTACACCATATATTTT. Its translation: CASSLESGYTIYF.